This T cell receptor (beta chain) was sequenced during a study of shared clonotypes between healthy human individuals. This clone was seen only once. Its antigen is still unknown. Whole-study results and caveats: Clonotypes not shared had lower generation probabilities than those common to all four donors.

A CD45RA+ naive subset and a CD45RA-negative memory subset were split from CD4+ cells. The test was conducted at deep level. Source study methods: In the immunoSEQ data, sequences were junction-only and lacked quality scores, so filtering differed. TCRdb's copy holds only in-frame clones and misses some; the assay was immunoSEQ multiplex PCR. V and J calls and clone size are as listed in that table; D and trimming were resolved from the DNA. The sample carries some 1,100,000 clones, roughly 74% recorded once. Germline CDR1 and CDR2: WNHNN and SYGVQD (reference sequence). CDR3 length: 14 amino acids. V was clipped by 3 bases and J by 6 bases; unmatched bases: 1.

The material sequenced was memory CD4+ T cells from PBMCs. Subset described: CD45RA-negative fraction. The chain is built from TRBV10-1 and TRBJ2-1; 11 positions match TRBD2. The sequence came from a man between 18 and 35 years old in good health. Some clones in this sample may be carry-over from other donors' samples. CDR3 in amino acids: CASSELAGANEQFF. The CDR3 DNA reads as TGCGCCAGCAGTGAACTAGCGGGAGCCAATGAGCAGTTCTTC.